This T cell receptor (beta chain) was sequenced during a study of spatial heterogeneity in lung cancer. General study points: Higher tumor mutation counts went along with higher counts of expanded intratumoral alpha and beta TCRs. The study estimated about 7.3% alpha and more than 11% beta chain coverage of tumor T cells.

This clonotype showed up many times. What it binds is unknown. MiXCR, run by TCRdb on the 5' RACE reads, gives a single entry per CDR3 protein. Of about 15,000 distinct CDR3 sequences listed, under 7.5% are singletons. Germline CDR1 SGHVS, CDR2 FQNEAQ. CDR3 length equals 16 residues. The junction had 9 bases not matched to a gene; V was cut back by 1 base and J by 6 bases. As for time point: sample taken at primary tumor resection. The sequencing here drew on lung tumor tissue, taken at surgery. This rearrangement joins TRBV7-8 to TRBJ2-7, with 10 bases fitting TRBD2. This TCR derives from a male donor with early-stage non-small cell lung cancer. This CDR3 is CASSLDLLAGEVEQYF. CDR3 DNA sequence: TGTGCCAGCAGCTTAGATCTCCTAGCGGGAGAGGTCGAGCAGTACTTC.